The 11 T cell receptor beta chains below all came from one sample that was sequenced in a study of T cell changes during pregnancy in multiple sclerosis (dated by TCRdb to the late 2010s). Libraries were made using the immunoSEQ multiplex PCR assay. In TCRdb, the immuneACCESS table is reduced to in-frame sequences with V and J assigned. These tables do not hold every clone; where another copy was compared, an unresolved V gene accounts for under half, and the others remain unexplained. This sample has fewer than 60,000 clones in its table, and around 93% of those were observed once. 5.5% to 6% of the sample lies in the top ten. Sequencing used CD8+ T cells from peripheral blood mononuclear cells, obtained in the first trimester of pregnancy. These receptors were obtained from a female donor with multiple sclerosis, enrolled in a pregnancy study.

The V call is TRBV19, the J call TRBJ1-1; TRBD1 aligns across 11 bases. Unmatched junction bases numbered 2, after V lost 1 base and J lost 4 bases. The germline CDR1 and CDR2 sequences are LNHDA and SQIVND (reference sequence). This CDR3 has 15 residues. The CDR3 sequence: CASSIGGTGGTEAFF. The CDR3 bases are TGTGCCAGTAGTATAGGCGGGACAGGGGGCACTGAAGCTTTCTTT.

The chain links TRBV6-6 to TRBJ1-5; TRBD1 is a possible D gene (5 bases). The CDR3 is 14 residues long. The V end was cut by 0 bases, the J end by 7 bases, with 10 bases between. The V gene's germline CDR1 is MNHNY and CDR2 SVGAGI (reference sequence). This chain's CDR3 is CASSYSGEAQPQHF. DNA for the CDR3: TGTGCCAGCAGTTACTCGGGGGAGGCGCAGCCCCAGCATTTT.

This sequence joins TRBV7-8 and TRBJ2-1; 7 bases fit TRBD1. The V segment lost 3 bases and the J segment 3 bases; nucleotides outside the gene matches: 2. CDR1 SGHVS and CDR2 FQNEAQ come from the germline V gene. The CDR3 length is 14 residues. CDR3 coding DNA: TGTGCCAGCAGCTTGCAGGGGGTCTACAATGAGCAGTTCTTC. Translation gives CASSLQGVYNEQFF.

The gene calls are TRBV19 and TRBJ1-2, with TRBD1 identical over 7 bases. After removal of 7 bases from V and 4 bases from J, the junction contained 15 bases not matched to a gene. From germline, CDR1 is LNHDA and CDR2 SQIVND (reference sequence). The CDR3 contains 16 residues. This CDR3 reads CASIATGVGASYGYTF. The CDR3 DNA reads TGTGCCAGTATCGCCACAGGGGTAGGGGCCTCCTATGGCTACACCTTC.

This chain connects TRBV5-1 to TRBJ1-3, with D hard to call. V lost 0 bases, J lost 1 base, and 11 bases lay in between. Germline CDR1 is SGHRS and CDR2 is YFSETQ. CDR3 length: 16 amino acids. CDR3 nucleotides: TGCGCCAGCAGCTTGGAAGGGCGGGGATCTGGAAACACCATATATTTT. Translation: CASSLEGRGSGNTIYF.

The rearrangement links TRBV7-9 to TRBJ2-1, with TRBD2 identical over 11 bases. This CDR3 has 19 amino acids. CDR1 SEHNR and CDR2 FQNEAQ come from the germline V gene (reference sequence). The J segment lost 6 bases and the V segment lost 5 bases, leaving 18 bases of the junction unmatched. CDR3 DNA: TGTGCCAGCAGCCAACGTGTAATAACTAGCGGGAGTCGAAGCAATGAGCAGTTCTTC. The encoded protein is CASSQRVITSGSRSNEQFF.

The chain joins TRBV29-1 to TRBJ2-7; D is perhaps TRBD1 (5 bases). V was cut by 6 bases and J by 2 bases, with 11 bases left in between. The CDR3 runs 12 residues. CDR1 SQVTM and CDR2 ANQGSEA come from the germline V gene. CDR3 DNA sequence: TGCAGCGTCCACGGACACACCTACGAGCAGTACTTC. This sequence encodes CSVHGHTYEQYF.

The CDR3 loop is CASSFVLSNQPQHF. As DNA, the CDR3 is TGTGCCAGCAGTTTCGTCCTAAGCAATCAGCCCCAGCATTTT. The gene calls are TRBV28 and TRBJ1-5; D uncertain. V was clipped by 3 bases and J by 1 base, with 7 bases between them. The CDR3 runs to 14 residues. Looked up from germline, CDR1 is MDHEN and CDR2 is SYDVKM.

The chain couples TRBV11-3 to TRBJ1-2; 7 bases are shared with TRBD1. Germline trimming cut 3 bases from V and 8 bases from J; bases unmatched to any gene: 12. Germline CDR1 SGHNT, CDR2 YENEEA. The CDR3 length is 15 residues. The CDR3 bases are TGTGCCAGCAGCTTGGATGCGGGGACAGTATCCGGCTACACCTTC. This encodes CASSLDAGTVSGYTF.

In its sample, this clone was seen a few times. The chain employs TRBV2 and TRBJ1-2, with 8 bases matching TRBD1. The germline gives CDR1 SNHLY, CDR2 FYNNEI. V lost 10 bases and J lost 4; bases outside the gene matches: 17. The CDR3 length is 16 residues. Here the CDR3 DNA reads TGTGCCACCCTGGGGTCAGGGGGCAGAACCGGCTATGGCTACACCTTC. Amino acid sequence: CATLGSGGRTGYGYTF.

J is TRBJ1-2 and V is TRBV5-6; D gene ambiguous. V was shortened by 2 bases and J by 7 bases, with 15 bases between the two germline ends. CDR3 length: 14 residues. CDR1 is SGHDT, CDR2 YYEEEE, per germline. The chain's CDR3 is CASSFNSRLSGYTF. The DNA of the CDR3 is TGTGCCAGCAGCTTTAATTCCCGACTGTCTGGCTACACCTTC.